This T cell receptor beta chain appears in the sequencing data of a study of blood T cell repertoires in COVID-19. Background on the study: Samples taken during acute and convalescent COVID-19 were collected in the United States, Italy and Spain. In each case, the material was cDNA or gDNA derived from T cells, B-cell-depleted T cells, or PBMCs.

Authors' processing steps: The authors estimated nucleated cell counts from reference gene primer amplification. Produced via immunoSEQ multiplex PCR; TCRdb's table is partial and in-frame only. Clone size and the V and J calls come from that table; the DNA yielded D and trimming. The table has about 380,000 clones, 75% to 90% seen once; the top ten hold 3.5% to 4%. V shed 7 bases and J shed 11 bases, with 18 bases lying between them. The CDR3 consists of 13 residues. Germline CDR1 and CDR2: SNHLY and FYNNEI. This chain connects TRBV2 to TRBJ1-5; D gene ambiguous. This TCR was recovered from a young woman with acute or convalescent COVID-19. The material sequenced was peripheral blood. CDR3 bases: TGTGCCAGCAATTTTGGCCAGGACGGGACCCAGCATTTT. Translating gives CASNFGQDGTQHF.